This T cell receptor beta chain derives from a study of blood T cell repertoires in COVID-19. Only in-frame clones appear in the TCRdb table, and some are missing; sequencing was by immunoSEQ multiplex PCR. This sample has roughly 140,000 clones; 84% occur once, and the top ten carry 5% to 7.5%. In this sample, this clone turned up a few times. Sequences were obtained from peripheral blood. This sequence originates from a human donor in a cohort sampled during active COVID-19.

The CDR3 region is CASSPSGGDTQYF. Here the CDR3 DNA reads TGTGCCAGCAGCCCTAGCGGGGGGGATACGCAGTATTTT. The V call is TRBV7-2, the J call TRBJ2-3, with TRBD2 matching 11 bases. The junction had 1 base not matched to a gene; V was cut back by 5 bases and J by 6 bases. The CDR3 is 13 amino acids. Germline assignment: CDR1 SGHTA and CDR2 FQGNSA.